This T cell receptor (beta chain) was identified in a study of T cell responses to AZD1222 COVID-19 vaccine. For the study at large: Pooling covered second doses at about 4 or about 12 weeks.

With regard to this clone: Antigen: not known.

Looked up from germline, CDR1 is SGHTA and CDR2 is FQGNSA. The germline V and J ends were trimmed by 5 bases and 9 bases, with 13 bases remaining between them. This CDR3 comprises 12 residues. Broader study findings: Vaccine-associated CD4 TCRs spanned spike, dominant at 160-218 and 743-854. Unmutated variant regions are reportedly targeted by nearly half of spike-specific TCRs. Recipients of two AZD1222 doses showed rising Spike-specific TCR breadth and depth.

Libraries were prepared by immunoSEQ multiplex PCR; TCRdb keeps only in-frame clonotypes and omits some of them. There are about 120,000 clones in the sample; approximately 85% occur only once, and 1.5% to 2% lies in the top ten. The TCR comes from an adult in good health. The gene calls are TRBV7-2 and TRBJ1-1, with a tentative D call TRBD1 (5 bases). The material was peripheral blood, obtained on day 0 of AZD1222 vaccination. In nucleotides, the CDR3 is TGTGCCAGCAGCGAACAGGAGTCCAAAGCTTTCTTT. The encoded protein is CASSEQESKAFF.